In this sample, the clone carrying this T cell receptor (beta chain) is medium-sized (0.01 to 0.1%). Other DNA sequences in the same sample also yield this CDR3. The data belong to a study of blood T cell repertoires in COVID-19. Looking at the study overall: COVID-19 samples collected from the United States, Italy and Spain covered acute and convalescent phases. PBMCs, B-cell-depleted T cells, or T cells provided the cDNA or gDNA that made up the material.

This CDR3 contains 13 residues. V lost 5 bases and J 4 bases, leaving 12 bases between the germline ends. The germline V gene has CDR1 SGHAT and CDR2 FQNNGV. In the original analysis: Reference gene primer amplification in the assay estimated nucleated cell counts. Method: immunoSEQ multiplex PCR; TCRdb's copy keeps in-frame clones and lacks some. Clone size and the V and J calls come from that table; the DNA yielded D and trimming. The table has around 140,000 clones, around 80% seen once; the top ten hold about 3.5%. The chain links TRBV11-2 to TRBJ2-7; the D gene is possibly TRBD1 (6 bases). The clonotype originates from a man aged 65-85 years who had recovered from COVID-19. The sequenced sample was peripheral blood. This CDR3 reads CASSGTGIYEQYF. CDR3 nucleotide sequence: TGTGCCAGCAGCGGAACAGGGATTTACGAGCAGTACTTC.